This T cell receptor (beta chain) was recovered during a study of Ad26.COV2.S vaccination and SARS-CoV-2 variants. Study conclusions and caveats: Substantial breadth was reportedly displayed by spike-specific CD8+ and CD4+ T cell responses after vaccination.

Indicated treatment: some 20 received Ad26.COV2.S at low or high dose, single or two shots; 5 received placebo; per-sample allocation not given. After the first vaccine or placebo injection, samples were drawn on day 63. CDR1 and CDR2 (germline): GTSNPN, SVGIG (reference sequence). The CDR3 loop spans 12 amino acids. V was pared by 5 bases and J by 0 bases, with 6 bases between. Note on this clone: Its antigen is undetermined.

Assay: immunoSEQ multiplex PCR; the TCRdb copy retains only in-frame clones and omits some. The repertoire includes over 300,000 clones, around 82% of them detected once, and 7.4% sits in the top ten. Sequences were derived from peripheral blood, sampled in a trial of Ad26.COV2.S vaccine versus placebo. V is TRBV30 and J is TRBJ2-3; no definite D call. The receptor's source is a person between 18 and 59 years old who received the Ad26.COV2.S COVID-19 vaccine or a placebo. In DNA form, the CDR3 reads TGTGCCTGGGGGTCAAGCACAGATACGCAGTATTTT. It specifies CAWGSSTDTQYF.